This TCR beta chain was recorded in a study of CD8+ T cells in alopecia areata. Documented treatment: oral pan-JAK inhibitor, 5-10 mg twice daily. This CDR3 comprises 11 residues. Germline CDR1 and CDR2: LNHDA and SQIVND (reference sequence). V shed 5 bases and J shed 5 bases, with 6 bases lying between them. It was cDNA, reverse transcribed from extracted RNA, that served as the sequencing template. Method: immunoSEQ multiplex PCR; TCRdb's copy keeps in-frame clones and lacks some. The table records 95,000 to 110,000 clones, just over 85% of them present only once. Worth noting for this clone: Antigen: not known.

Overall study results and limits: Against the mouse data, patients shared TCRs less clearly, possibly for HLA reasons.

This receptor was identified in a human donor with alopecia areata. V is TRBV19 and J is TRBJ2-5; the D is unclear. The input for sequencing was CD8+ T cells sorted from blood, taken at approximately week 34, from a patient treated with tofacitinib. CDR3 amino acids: CASSLGETQYF. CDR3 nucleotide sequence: TGTGCCAGTAGTTTGGGGGAGACCCAGTACTTC.